This entry describes one T cell receptor beta chain. No cognate antigen has been identified for it. Within one base of it there is no much larger clone, and no base qualities were kept. The data stem from a study of beta chain features in type 1 diabetes (dated by TCRdb to the late 2010s). Study-level background: Patients and healthy donors did not differ in mean age, gender distribution, total cell number or subset yield. Regulatory and stem cell-like memory subsets were isolated from only 8 patients and about eight healthy donors, whereas naive and central memory subsets came from all 30 or so donors. In the study, TCRB repertoires of sorted circulating CD4+ T cell subsets from recently diagnosed type 1 diabetes patients were compared with those of matched healthy donors. A total of roughly 100,000,000 sorted cells were examined across all samples, and the number of cells per subset was strongly correlated with RNA yield.

What the study reported, not specific to this receptor: Shorter templates might be favored by PCR, yet because patient and control samples were amplified and corrected together, any such skew would affect both groups equally. Because small numbers of individuals were included in the HLA sub-analyses, any influence of HLA type on TCRB rearrangement was left unresolved. Fewer insertions and more nucleotide deletions at VDJ recombination sites were observed in patients with type 1 diabetes, implying thymic rearrangement abnormalities. Because cDNA was sequenced instead of genomic DNA, highly expressing activated cells could be over-represented, though the groups showed no difference in activation or CD3 levels. A moderate but significant shortening of TCRB CDR3 length was observed in type 1 diabetes patients in all four CD4+ subsets. The naive, central memory and regulatory TCRB repertoires appeared to resemble one another more closely among patients than among healthy donors.

The germline V gene supplies CDR1 MGHRA and CDR2 YSYEKL. The CDR3 runs 15 amino acids, cysteine and phenylalanine included. Only the CDR3 portion is preserved as DNA: 45 bases, with reading frame beginning at the first base. V drops 0 bases and J drops 0 bases, leaving 6 bases in between. The High Capacity cDNA Reverse Transcription Kit was used to reverse transcribe all of the isolated RNA, meaning that expressed TCRB transcripts were what got sequenced. Deep immunoSEQ sequencing was performed on naive, central memory and regulatory T cell samples, with an average of about 3.57 million total reads per sample. Sorted cells were lysed in RLT buffer, and RNA was extracted using DNase-treated RNeasy Micro or Mini kits according to cell number. Each cell subset was processed on its own to prevent cross-contamination, while patient and healthy donor samples were processed together. The immunoSEQ multiplex PCR was used to amplify TCRB sequences from cDNA, yielding 87-bp fragments that span the CDR3 region. Sequencing of the amplicons was done on the Illumina HiSeq platform. The original methods were these. PCR bias was corrected computationally using synthetic template baselines, and reads within Hamming distance 2 were collapsed, with unmergeable singletons discarded. Reads were aligned against IMGT so that V, D and J genes, CDR3 length and insertions or deletions at six rearrangement sites could be assigned. Within each subset, clonotype counts were normalized to sorted cell number, and only after that were true diversity and Gini coefficients computed with the tcR R package. Repertoire sharing was quantified using the overlap coefficient calculated on TCRB nucleotide sequences. As a proxy for the pre-selection repertoire, out-of-frame TCRB sequences from naive cells were analyzed. Sourced from immuneACCESS, this table was stored by TCRdb with only in-frame sequences that have V and J called. A share of the clones is absent; for the studies checked, an unresolved V gene accounts for under half, and the remainder has no known explanation. V and J calls and clone size are copied from that table; D and trimming were computed from the DNA. The sample table shows some 410,000 clones, and approximately 15% are seen once. The ten top clones hold 0.03% to 0.04% of the sample.

A single peripheral blood draw of about 120 mL on average was collected from each donor into heparinised tubes. A BD FACSAria II was used to sort naive, central memory, regulatory and stem cell-like memory CD4+ T cells with a panel that included CD45RO, CCR7, CD25, CD127, CD95 and CD27. Purity was above 95% for every sorted population. PBMCs were isolated immediately by Lymphoprep density gradient centrifugation and stained directly without culture. So that batch effects would be minimized, each experiment stained and sorted samples in pairs, pairing one healthy donor with one patient. The sample taken for sequencing was naive CD4+ T cells from blood. The sample's cell subset or site label, decoded: true naive CD4+ T cells. The TCR originated in a man aged 25 to 45 in good health. The rearranged chain carries TRBV4-1 and TRBJ2-4, with the identity of the D gene unclear. The CDR3 has the sequence CASSQEIGAKNIQYF. The sequenced DNA: TGCGCCAGCAGCCAAGAGATCGGAGCCAAAAACATTCAGTACTTC.